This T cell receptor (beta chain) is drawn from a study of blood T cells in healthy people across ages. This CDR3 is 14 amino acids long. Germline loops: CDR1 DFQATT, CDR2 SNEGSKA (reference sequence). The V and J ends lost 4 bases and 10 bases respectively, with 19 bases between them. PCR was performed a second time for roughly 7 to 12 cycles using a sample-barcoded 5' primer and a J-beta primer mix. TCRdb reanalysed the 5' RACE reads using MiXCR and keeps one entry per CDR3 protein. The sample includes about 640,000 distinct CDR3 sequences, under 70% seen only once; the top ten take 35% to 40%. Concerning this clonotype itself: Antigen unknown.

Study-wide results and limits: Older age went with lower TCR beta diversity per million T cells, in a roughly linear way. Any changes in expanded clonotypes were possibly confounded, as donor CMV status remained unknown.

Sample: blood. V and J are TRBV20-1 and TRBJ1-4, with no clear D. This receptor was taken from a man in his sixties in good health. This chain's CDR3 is CSAKTPIAVGKLFF. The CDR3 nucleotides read TGCAGTGCTAAGACACCCATTGCAGTCGGAAAACTGTTTTTT.